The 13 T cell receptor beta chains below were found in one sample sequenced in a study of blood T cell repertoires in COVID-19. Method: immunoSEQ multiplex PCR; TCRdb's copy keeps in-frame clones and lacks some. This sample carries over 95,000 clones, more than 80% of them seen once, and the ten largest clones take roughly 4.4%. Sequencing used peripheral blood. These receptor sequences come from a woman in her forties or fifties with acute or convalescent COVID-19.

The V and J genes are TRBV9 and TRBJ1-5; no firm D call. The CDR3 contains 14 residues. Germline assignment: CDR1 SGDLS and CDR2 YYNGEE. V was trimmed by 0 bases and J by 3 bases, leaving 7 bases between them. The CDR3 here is CASSVGADNQPQHF. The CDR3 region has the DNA TGTGCCAGCAGCGTAGGGGCAGACAATCAGCCCCAGCATTTT.

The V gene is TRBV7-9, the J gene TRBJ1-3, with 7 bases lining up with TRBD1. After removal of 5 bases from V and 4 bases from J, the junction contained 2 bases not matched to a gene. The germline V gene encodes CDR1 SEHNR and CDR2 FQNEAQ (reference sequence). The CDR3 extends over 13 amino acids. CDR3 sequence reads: CASSRTGGNTIYF. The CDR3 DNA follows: TGTGCCAGCAGCAGGACAGGAGGAAACACCATATATTTT.

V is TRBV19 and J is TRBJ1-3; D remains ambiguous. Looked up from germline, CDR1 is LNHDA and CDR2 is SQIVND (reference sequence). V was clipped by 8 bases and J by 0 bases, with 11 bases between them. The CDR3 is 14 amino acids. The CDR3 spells CASHDGSSGNTIYF. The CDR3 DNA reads TGTGCCAGTCATGACGGGAGCTCTGGAAACACCATATATTTT.

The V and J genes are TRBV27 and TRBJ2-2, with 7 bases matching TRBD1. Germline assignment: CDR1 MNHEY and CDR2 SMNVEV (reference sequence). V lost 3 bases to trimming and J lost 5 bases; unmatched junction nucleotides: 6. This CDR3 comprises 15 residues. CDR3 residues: CASSLRGRWTGELFF. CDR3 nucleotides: TGTGCCAGCAGTTTGAGGGGGCGCTGGACCGGGGAGCTGTTTTTT.

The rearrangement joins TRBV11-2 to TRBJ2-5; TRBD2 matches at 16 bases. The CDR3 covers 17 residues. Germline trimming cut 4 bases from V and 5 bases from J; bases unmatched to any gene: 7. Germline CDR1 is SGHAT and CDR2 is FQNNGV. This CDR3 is CASSSGTSGGAYETQYF. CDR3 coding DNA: TGTGCCAGCAGCTCCGGGACTAGCGGGGGGGCATATGAGACCCAGTACTTC.

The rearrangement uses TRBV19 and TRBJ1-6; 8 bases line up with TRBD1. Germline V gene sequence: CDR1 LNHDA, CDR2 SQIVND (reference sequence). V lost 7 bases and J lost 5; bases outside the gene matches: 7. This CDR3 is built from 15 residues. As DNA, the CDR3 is TGTGCCAGTATCCTAATGGGACAGGATAATTCACCCCTCCACTTT. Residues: CASILMGQDNSPLHF.

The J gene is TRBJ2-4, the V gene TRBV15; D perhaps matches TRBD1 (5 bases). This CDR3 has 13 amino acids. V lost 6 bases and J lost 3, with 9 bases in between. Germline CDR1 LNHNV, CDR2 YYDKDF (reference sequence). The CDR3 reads CATRRQGKNIQYF. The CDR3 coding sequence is TGTGCCACCAGACGTCAGGGCAAAAACATTCAGTACTTC. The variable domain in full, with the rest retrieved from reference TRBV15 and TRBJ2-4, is DAMVIQNPRYQVTQFGKPVTLSCSQTLNHNVMYWYQQKSSQAPKLLFHYYDKDFNNEADTPDNFQSRRPNTSFCFLDIRSPGLGDTAMYLCATRRQGKNIQYFGAGTRLSVL.

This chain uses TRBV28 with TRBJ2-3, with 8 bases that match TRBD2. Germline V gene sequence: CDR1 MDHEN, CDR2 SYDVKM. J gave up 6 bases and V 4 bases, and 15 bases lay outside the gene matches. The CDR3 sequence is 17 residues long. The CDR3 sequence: CASSSHAAGATHDTQYF. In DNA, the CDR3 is TGTGCCAGCAGTTCACATGCAGCGGGAGCGACACACGATACGCAGTATTTT. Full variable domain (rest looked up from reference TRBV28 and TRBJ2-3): DVKVTQSSRYLVKRTGEKVFLECVQDMDHENMFWYRQDPGLGLRLIYFSYDVKMKEKGDIPEGYSVSREKKERFSLILESASTNQTSMYLCASSSHAAGATHDTQYFGPGTRLTVL.

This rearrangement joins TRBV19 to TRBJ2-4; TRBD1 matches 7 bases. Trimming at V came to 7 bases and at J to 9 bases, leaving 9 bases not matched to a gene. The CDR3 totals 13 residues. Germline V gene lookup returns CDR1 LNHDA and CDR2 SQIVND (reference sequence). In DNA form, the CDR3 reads TGTGCCAGTACTGAGACTACAGGGGTCATTCAGTACTTC. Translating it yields CASTETTGVIQYF.

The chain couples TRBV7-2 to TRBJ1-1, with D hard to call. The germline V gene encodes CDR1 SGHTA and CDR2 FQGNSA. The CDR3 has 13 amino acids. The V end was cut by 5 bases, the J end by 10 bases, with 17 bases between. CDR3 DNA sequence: TGTGCCAGCAGCCCCCAGGCCTATGAGGGAGCTTTCTTT. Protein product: CASSPQAYEGAFF.

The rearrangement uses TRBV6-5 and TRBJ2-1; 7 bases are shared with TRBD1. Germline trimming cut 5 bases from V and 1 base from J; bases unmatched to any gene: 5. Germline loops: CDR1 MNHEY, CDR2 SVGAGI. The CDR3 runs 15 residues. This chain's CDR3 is CASSPTDRSYNEQFF. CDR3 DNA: TGTGCCAGCAGTCCGACGGACAGGTCCTACAATGAGCAGTTCTTC.

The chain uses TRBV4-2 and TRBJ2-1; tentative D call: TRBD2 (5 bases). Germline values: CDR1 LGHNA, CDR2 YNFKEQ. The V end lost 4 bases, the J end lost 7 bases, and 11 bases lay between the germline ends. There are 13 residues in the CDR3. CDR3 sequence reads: CASSREHANEQFF. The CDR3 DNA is TGTGCCAGCAGCCGGGAGCATGCAAATGAGCAGTTCTTC.

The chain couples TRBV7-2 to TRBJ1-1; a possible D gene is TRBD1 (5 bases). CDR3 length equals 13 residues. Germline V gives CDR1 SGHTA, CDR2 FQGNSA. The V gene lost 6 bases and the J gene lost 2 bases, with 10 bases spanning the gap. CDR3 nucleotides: TGTGCCAGCAGTGGACACGCCAACACTGAAGCTTTCTTT. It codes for CASSGHANTEAFF.